Included here is one T cell receptor (beta chain) sequence, with context. The data belong to a study of blood T cell repertoires in COVID-19. Germline V gene data show CDR1 as SGHRS and CDR2 as YFSETQ. This CDR3 has 15 residues. Trimming at V came to 0 bases and at J to 6 bases, leaving 2 bases not matched to a gene. Data came from immunoSEQ multiplex PCR; TCRdb stores just in-frame clones and leaves some out. The sample carries fewer than 250,000 clones, around 90% recorded once. The chain joins TRBV5-1 to TRBJ2-1, with 11 bases aligning to TRBD2. Sequencing was carried out using PBMCs or T cells enriched from blood (not recorded which). The receptor was derived from a man aged 25-45 years who had been exposed to COVID-19. The CDR3 spells CASSLVSGGANEQFF. The CDR3 DNA follows: TGCGCCAGCAGCTTGGTTAGCGGGGGGGCCAATGAGCAGTTCTTC.